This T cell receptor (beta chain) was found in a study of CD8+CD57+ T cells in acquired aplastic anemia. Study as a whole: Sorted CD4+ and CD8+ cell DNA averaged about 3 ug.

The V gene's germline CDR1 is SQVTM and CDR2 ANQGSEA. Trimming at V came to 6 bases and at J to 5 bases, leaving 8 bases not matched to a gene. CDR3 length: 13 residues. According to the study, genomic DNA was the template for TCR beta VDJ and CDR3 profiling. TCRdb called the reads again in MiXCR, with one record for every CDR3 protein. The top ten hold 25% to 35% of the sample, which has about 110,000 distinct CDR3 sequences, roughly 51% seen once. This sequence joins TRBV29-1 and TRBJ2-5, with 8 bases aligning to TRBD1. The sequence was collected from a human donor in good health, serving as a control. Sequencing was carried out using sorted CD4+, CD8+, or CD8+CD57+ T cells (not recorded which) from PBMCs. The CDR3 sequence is CSVDRDGRETQYF. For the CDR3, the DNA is TGCAGCGTGGACAGGGACGGTAGGGAGACCCAGTACTTC.